One sample yielded the 16 T cell receptor beta chains listed below, sequenced in a study of CD8 T cells in ankylosing spondylitis. TCRdb reanalysed the 5' RACE reads using MiXCR and keeps one entry per CDR3 protein. The profile shows 100,000 or so distinct CDR3 sequences, about 25% of them singletons. Sequenced sample: synovial fluid, either unsorted or a sorted T cell fraction (not recorded which). The source is a male donor with ankylosing spondylitis.

The chain employs TRBV6-1 and TRBJ2-2, with D possibly being TRBD1 or TRBD2 (5 bases each). Per germline, CDR1 MNHNS and CDR2 SASEGT. The CDR3 totals 13 residues. Trimming left V 8 bases short and J 6 bases short, with 13 bases between. In DNA, the CDR3 is TGTGCCAGCGTACGAGGGGCGGCCGGGGAGCTGTTTTTT. This translates into CASVRGAAGELFF.

This clonotype occurred a few times. The chain links TRBV12-1 to TRBJ2-2. TRBV12-1 is noted as a pseudogene. This CDR3 contains 12 residues. In DNA form, the CDR3 reads TGTGCTCTGAGCTGTAACACCGGGGAGCTGTTTTTT. Encoded protein: CALSCNTGELFF.

The V gene is TRBV7-2, the J gene TRBJ1-2; 7 bases are a match to TRBD1. Germline V lookup: CDR1 SGHTA, CDR2 FQGNSA. V trimming: 5 bases; J trimming: 6 bases; junction bases outside the gene matches: 12. CDR3 length: 15 amino acids. This CDR3 reads CASSPQTGKKDGYTF. The CDR3 DNA is TGTGCCAGCAGCCCCCAGACAGGGAAGAAAGATGGCTACACCTTC. Together with reference TRBV7-2 and TRBJ1-2, the CDR3 gives the full variable domain: GAGVSQSPSNKVTEKGKDVELRCDPISGHTALYWYRQSLGQGLEFLIYFQGNSAPDKSGLPSDRFSAERTGGSVSTLTIQRTQQEDSAVYLCASSPQTGKKDGYTFGSGTRLTVV.

This clonotype was seen only a few times. V and J are TRBV18 and TRBJ2-1; TRBD2 matches at 14 bases. CDR3 size: 16 residues. J was trimmed by 8 bases and V by 6 bases; bases with no gene match: 9. Germline assignment: CDR1 KGHSH and CDR2 LQKENI. The CDR3 DNA reads TGTGCCAGCTCCATAGCCGGGACTAGCGGGAGTCATGAGCAGTTCTTC. This translates into CASSIAGTSGSHEQFF.

The chain employs TRBV9 and TRBJ2-3, with D unclear. Trimming took 0 bases from V and 4 from J, leaving 12 bases between them. There are 15 residues in the CDR3. Germline V lookup: CDR1 SGDLS, CDR2 YYNGEE. CDR3: CASSVGLLGADTQYF. The CDR3 DNA sequence: TGTGCCAGCAGCGTAGGGCTATTGGGCGCAGATACGCAGTATTTT.

This clonotype has more than one count but fewer than ten. The CDR3 reads CASSLNTGTGGVYTF. The DNA for the CDR3 is TGTGCCAGCAGCCTCAACACCGGGACAGGGGGTGTCTACACCTTC. The V and J genes are TRBV14 and TRBJ1-2, with 11 bases identical to TRBD1. The trim removed 4 bases at V and 10 bases at J, leaving 11 bases unmatched. CDR3 length: 15 residues. Germline V gives CDR1 SGHDN, CDR2 FVKESK.

This clonotype was counted a few times. This chain connects TRBV7-8 to TRBJ2-3; D call uncertain. There are 12 residues in the CDR3. Germline V CDR1 and CDR2: SGHVS, FQNEAQ. Trimming left V 3 bases short and J 5 bases short, with 6 bases between. As DNA, the CDR3 is TGTGCCAGCAGCTTCTCCGGAGATACGCAGTATTTT. Its protein product is CASSFSGDTQYF.

The chain uses TRBV29-1 and TRBJ2-3; 11 bases are shared with TRBD2. There are 15 residues in the CDR3. V lost 7 bases and J lost 4; bases outside the gene matches: 10. Germline V CDR1 and CDR2: SQVTM, ANQGSEA. CDR3: CSATRGTSGSDTQYF. CDR3 sequence (DNA): TGCAGCGCGACTAGAGGGACTAGCGGTTCAGATACGCAGTATTTT.

J is TRBJ2-1 and V is TRBV18; TRBD2 aligns across 14 bases. The CDR3 has 18 residues. Germline CDR1 is KGHSH and CDR2 is LQKENI. Trimming removed 2 bases from V and 10 bases from J; junction bases left unmatched: 13. CDR3 in amino acids: CASSPAPPGTSGRREQFF. The DNA for the CDR3 is TGTGCCAGCTCACCAGCCCCGCCCGGGACTAGCGGGAGACGAGAGCAGTTCTTC.

This clonotype came up a few times. The rearrangement links TRBV7-9 to TRBJ2-1, with a weak D call TRBD1 (5 bases). The CDR3 sequence is 14 residues long. Germline CDR1 is SEHNR and CDR2 is FQNEAQ (reference sequence). Trimming removed 6 bases at V and 9 bases at J, with 18 bases between. CDR3 region: CASSLPSGGAEQFF. The CDR3 nucleotides are TGTGCCAGCAGTTTACCCTCAGGTGGGGCTGAGCAGTTCTTC.

This clonotype showed up many times. The V call is TRBV20-1, the J call TRBJ2-7, with 8 bases that match TRBD1. The CDR3 is 15 residues long. The germline gives CDR1 DFQATT, CDR2 SNEGSKA (reference sequence). Trimming at V came to 6 bases and at J to 6 bases, leaving 16 bases not matched to a gene. The CDR3: CSAFNPGQDYGEQYF. CDR3 nucleotides: TGCAGTGCATTCAACCCGGGACAGGATTATGGCGAGCAGTACTTC.

CDR3 coding DNA: TGTGCCAGCAGCCCTTGGAATCAGCCCCAGCATTTT. It is translated as CASSPWNQPQHF. The chain combines TRBV7-8 with TRBJ1-5; no clear D gene. V lost 5 bases and J lost 4, with 6 bases in between. This CDR3 has 12 residues. The germline gives CDR1 SGHVS, CDR2 FQNEAQ.

This sequence joins TRBV3-1 and TRBJ2-5; D unresolved. V lost 5 bases, J lost 5 bases, and 15 bases lay in between. This CDR3 comprises 14 residues. The germline gives CDR1 LGHDT, CDR2 YNNKEL (reference sequence). In nucleotides, the CDR3 is TGTGCCAGCAGCACCCCTGGGGAAATGGAGACCCAGTACTTC. Amino acids: CASSTPGEMETQYF.

The chain has TRBV20-1 and TRBJ1-1, with 7 bases matching TRBD1. Germline V gives CDR1 DFQATT, CDR2 SNEGSKA (reference sequence). Losses at the gene ends were 6 bases for V and 0 bases for J; bases not matched to a gene: 7. The CDR3 is 14 amino acids. The CDR3 DNA sequence: TGCAGTGCCGCCAGACAGGGACTGAACACTGAAGCTTTCTTT. Its translation: CSAARQGLNTEAFF.

V usage is TRBV11-2 and J usage is TRBJ2-5, with no clear D. Germline V gene lookup returns CDR1 SGHAT and CDR2 FQNNGV. This CDR3 region has 11 residues. Trimming cost V 2 bases and J 7 bases, with 5 bases left between them. CDR3 protein: CASSLLGTQYF. The CDR3 bases are TGTGCCAGCAGCTTATTGGGGACCCAGTACTTC.

This clonotype was seen many times. The chain uses TRBV5-1 and TRBJ2-3; perhaps D is TRBD1 or TRBD2 (5 bases each). Germline V lookup: CDR1 SGHRS, CDR2 YFSETQ. This CDR3 has 13 amino acids. Deletions cut 4 bases from V and 5 bases from J, with 11 bases between. CDR3 sequence reads: CASSPEGRDTQYF. The CDR3 DNA reads TGCGCCAGCAGCCCAGAGGGGAGAGATACGCAGTATTTT.